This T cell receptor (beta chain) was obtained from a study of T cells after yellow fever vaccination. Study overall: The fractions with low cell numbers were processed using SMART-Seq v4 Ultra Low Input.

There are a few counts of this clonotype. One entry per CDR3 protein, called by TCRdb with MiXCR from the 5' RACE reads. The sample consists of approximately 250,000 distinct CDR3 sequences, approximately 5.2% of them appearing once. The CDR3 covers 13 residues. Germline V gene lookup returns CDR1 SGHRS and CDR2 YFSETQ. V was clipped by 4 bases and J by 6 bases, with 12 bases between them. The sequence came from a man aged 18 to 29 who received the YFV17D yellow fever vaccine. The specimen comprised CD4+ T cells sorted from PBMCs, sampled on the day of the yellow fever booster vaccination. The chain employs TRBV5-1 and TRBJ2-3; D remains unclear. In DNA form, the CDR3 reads TGCGCCAGCAGCCCTATAGTACGGGATACGCAGTATTTT. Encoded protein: CASSPIVRDTQYF.